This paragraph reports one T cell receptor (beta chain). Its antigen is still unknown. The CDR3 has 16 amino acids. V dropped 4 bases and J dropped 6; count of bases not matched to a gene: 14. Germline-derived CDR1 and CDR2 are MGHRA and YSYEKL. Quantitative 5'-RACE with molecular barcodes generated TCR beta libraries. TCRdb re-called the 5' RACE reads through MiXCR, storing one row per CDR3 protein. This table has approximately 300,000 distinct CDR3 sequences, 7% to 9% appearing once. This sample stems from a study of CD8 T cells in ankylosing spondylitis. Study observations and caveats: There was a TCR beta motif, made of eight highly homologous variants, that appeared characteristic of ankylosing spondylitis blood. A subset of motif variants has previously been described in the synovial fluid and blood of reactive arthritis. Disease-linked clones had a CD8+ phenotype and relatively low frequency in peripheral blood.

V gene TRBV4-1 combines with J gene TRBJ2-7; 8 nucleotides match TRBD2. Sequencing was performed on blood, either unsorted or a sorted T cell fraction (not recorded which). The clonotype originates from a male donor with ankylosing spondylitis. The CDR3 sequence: CASSPGGAGVPLEQYF. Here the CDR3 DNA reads TGCGCCAGCAGCCCAGGCGGAGCGGGAGTCCCCCTCGAGCAGTACTTC.